This T cell receptor (beta chain) was obtained from a study of cytomegalovirus exposure and HLA in healthy donors. Findings and limits, study-wide: In vitro, three CMV-associated chains proved specific for CMV antigens. TCR association rates varied by HLA locus in a later analysis, with DRB1 highest and HLA-C lowest.

CDR1 and CDR2 from the germline V gene are MNHNY and SVGAGI (reference sequence). V was clipped by 5 bases and J by 5 bases; unmatched bases: 9. The CDR3 consists of 15 residues. As regards this clone: As yet, its antigen is unknown.

It was with 60 Vbeta and 13 Jbeta primers that the PCR ran. Clones were read by immunoSEQ multiplex PCR, and TCRdb kept only the in-frame ones, dropping some. This sample has about 120,000 clones; about 85% occur once, and the top ten carry under 0.3%. Sequenced sample: PBMCs. This receptor was identified in a man aged 45-60 years in good health and CMV-seronegative. The rearrangement joins TRBV6-6 to TRBJ2-5, with 9 positions matching TRBD2. The CDR3 sequence is CASSLAGTSSETQYF. In DNA form, the CDR3 reads TGTGCCAGCAGTCTCGCGGGGACTAGCAGTGAGACCCAGTACTTC.